A single sample gave rise to the 7 T cell receptor beta chains below, sequenced in a study of cytomegalovirus exposure and HLA in healthy donors. Sequencing used immunoSEQ multiplex PCR; TCRdb keeps in-frame clones, though not all of them. The sample includes under 80,000 clones, around 94% of them seen just once. Material: PBMCs. The origin of the receptors is a young woman in good health and CMV-seropositive.

The V gene is TRBV11-3, the J gene TRBJ2-5; D might be TRBD2 (6 bases). Germline V gene lookup returns CDR1 SGHNT and CDR2 YENEEA. This CDR3 has 14 residues. V was pared by 4 bases and J by 4 bases, with 13 bases between. The CDR3 bases are TGTGCCAGCAGCTCCGTGGGAGGTGGAGAGACCCAGTACTTC. Amino acids: CASSSVGGGETQYF.

V and J are TRBV28 and TRBJ1-1; 12 nucleotides align to TRBD1. The CDR3 contains 19 residues. Per germline, CDR1 MDHEN and CDR2 SYDVKM. With V trimmed by 5 bases and J by 3 bases, 16 bases remained unmatched. The CDR3 DNA is TGTGCCAGCAGTCCCTATATCGCCGGGACAGGGGGCTTATACACTGAAGCTTTCTTT. Encoded protein: CASSPYIAGTGGLYTEAFF. Filled out from reference TRBV28 and TRBJ1-1, the complete variable domain reads DVKVTQSSRYLVKRTGEKVFLECVQDMDHENMFWYRQDPGLGLRLIYFSYDVKMKEKGDIPEGYSVSREKKERFSLILESASTNQTSMYLCASSPYIAGTGGLYTEAFFGQGTRLTVV.

The rearrangement uses TRBV19 and TRBJ1-3; TRBD1 matches 7 bases. Germline trimming cut 8 bases from V and 3 bases from J; bases unmatched to any gene: 25. The CDR3 is 20 amino acids. Per germline, CDR1 LNHDA and CDR2 SQIVND (reference sequence). CDR3 residues: CASSKTGTEIAGVDGNTIYF. In DNA form, the CDR3 reads TGTGCCAGTTCGAAGACCGGGACAGAGATTGCCGGCGTGGATGGAAACACCATATATTTT.

The rearrangement joins TRBV11-3 to TRBJ1-6; D unresolved. Germline lookup yields CDR1 SGHNT and CDR2 YENEEA. The CDR3 spans 14 residues. The ends were cut back, 0 bases at V and 8 bases at J, with 8 bases in the middle. The CDR3 bases are TGTGCCAGCAGCTTAGAGGCGGCGGATTCACCCCTCCACTTT. Translation gives CASSLEAADSPLHF.

This clone was picked up one time. The V gene is TRBV4-2, the J gene TRBJ1-1, with TRBD1 identical over 9 bases. The CDR3 runs 14 residues. Trimming removed 4 bases from V and 5 bases from J; junction bases left unmatched: 5. Germline V gene data show CDR1 as LGHNA and CDR2 as YNFKEQ. The CDR3 nucleotides are TGTGCCAGCAGCCTAAGACAGGGGGGTACTGAAGCTTTCTTT. It codes for CASSLRQGGTEAFF.

The gene calls are TRBV7-2 and TRBJ1-1, with D possibly matching TRBD1 (6 bases). Per the germline V gene, CDR1 is SGHTA and CDR2 is FQGNSA. The CDR3 has 16 residues. With 6 bases removed from V and 0 bases from J, the gap between germline ends came to 17 bases. CDR3 residues: CASSQWAAGVNTEAFF. The CDR3 bases are TGTGCCAGCAGTCAGTGGGCTGCAGGGGTGAACACTGAAGCTTTCTTT.

This clone was seen only once. J is TRBJ2-3 and V is TRBV7-3; 9 nucleotides match TRBD2. J lost 3 bases, V lost 3 bases, and 1 base had no gene match. CDR1 and CDR2 from the germline V gene are SGHTA and FQGTGA. The CDR3 runs 14 residues. The CDR3: CASSFSGRTDTQYF. The CDR3, as DNA: TGTGCCAGCAGCTTCAGCGGGAGGACAGATACGCAGTATTTT.